Listed below are T cell receptor beta chains from one sample, sequenced in a study of STAT5B mutations in CD4+ large granular lymphocyte leukemia. Measured with immunoSEQ multiplex PCR; TCRdb has only the in-frame clones, and not every one. The sample lists some 40,000 clones; around 85% were seen once. Sequenced: CD4+ T cells from blood buffy coats. The receptors were gathered from a human donor in good health. The CDR3 runs from the conserved cysteine through the conserved F or W. D genes are given only for firm matches. Not all rows give a size; the values are once, few, many and, for expanded clones, a class.

d_call clone_size cdr3_length j_call v_call cdr3_nt cdr3_aa
. . 13 TRBJ1-5 TRBV6-6 TGTGCCAGCAGCCCTAATAGCAATCAGCCCCAGCATTTT CASSPNSNQPQHF
. . 14 TRBJ2-3 TRBV7-2 TGTGCCAGCAGCCGAGCCTTGGGCACAGATACGCAGTATTTT CASSRALGTDTQYF
. . 17 TRBJ1-1 TRBV7-9 TGTGCCAGCAGCTTAGGTTCTAGGGGTTTTACGGGCACTGAAGCTTTCTTT CASSLGSRGFTGTEAFF
. . 13 TRBJ2-2 TRBV2 TGTGCCAGCAAGGACAGAAACACCGGGGAGCTGTTTTTT CASKDRNTGELFF
TRBD1 . 15 TRBJ2-1 TRBV27 TGTGCCAGCAGTCTTCGAAGGGGGCAGGGCAATGAGCAGTTCTTC CASSLRRGQGNEQFF
. . 16 TRBJ1-1 TRBV11-2 TGTGCCAGCAGCTTAGCCCGGGGGCTTATGAACACTGAAGCTTTCTTT CASSLARGLMNTEAFF
TRBD2 . 17 TRBJ2-5 TRBV28 TGTGCCAGCAGTTCCCCTAGCGGGAGGACGGGGGCGGAGACCCAGTACTTC CASSSPSGRTGAETQYF
. . 15 TRBJ2-6 TRBV10-3 TGTGCCATCAGTGCCAGGGGAACTGGGGCCAACGTCCTGACTTTC CAISARGTGANVLTF
. few 13 TRBJ2-7 TRBV11-3 TGTGCCAGCAGCCCACCGACAGGCTACGAGCAGTACTTC CASSPPTGYEQYF
. . 14 TRBJ2-7 TRBV21-1 TGTGCCAGCAGCTGGGAAGGAGGGGAAAGCGAGCAGTACTTC CASSWEGGESEQYF
TRBD1 . 15 TRBJ1-2 TRBV7-2 TGTGCCAGCAGCTTACCAGGGGGAGTTAACTATGGCTACACCTTC CASSLPGGVNYGYTF
. . 17 TRBJ2-1 TRBV21-1 . CASSKGVAGGSYNEQFF
. . 13 TRBJ1-1 TRBV11-3 TGTGCCAGCAGCTTAAGGGGAGGCACTGAAGCTTTCTTT CASSLRGGTEAFF
TRBD1 . 16 TRBJ2-2 TRBV7-6 TGTGCCAGCAGCTTGGGACAGGGAGCGAACACCGGGGAGCTGTTTTTT CASSLGQGANTGELFF
TRBD1 . 17 TRBJ2-5 TRBV7-2 TGTGCCAGCAGCTTAGCACCGACAGGGTCAGGTCTAGGGACCCAGTACTTC CASSLAPTGSGLGTQYF
TRBD1 . 14 TRBJ2-7 TRBV11-1 TGTGCCAGCAGCCCCGACAGGGTTCACTACGAGCAGTACTTC CASSPDRVHYEQYF
TRBD1 . 14 TRBJ2-7 TRBV7-3 TGTGCCAGCAGCCCGCAGGGGGATTCCCACGAGCAGTACTTC CASSPQGDSHEQYF
. . 15 TRBJ2-5 TRBV5-4 TGTGCCAGCAGCCCGACAGCGCAGAAAGGGGAGACCCAGTACTTC CASSPTAQKGETQYF
. . 14 TRBJ2-2 TRBV28 TGTGCCAGCAGTTTTGGGCTAGCCGGCGGGGAGCTGTTTTTT CASSFGLAGGELFF
. . 13 TRBJ2-7 TRBV10-1 TGCGCCAGCAGTGAGTCGGGGGTTAACGAGCAGTACTTC CASSESGVNEQYF